The 26 T cell receptor beta chains presented below share a single source sample, sequenced in a study of early T cells in non-severe SARS-CoV-2 infection. TCRdb itself ran the 5' RACE reads through MiXCR, one entry per CDR3 protein. The sample lists 40,000 to 45,000 distinct CDR3 sequences; approximately 11% were seen once. The sequenced material came from whole blood. Receptors originate from an adult who was a healthcare worker with PCR-confirmed SARS-CoV-2 infection or an uninfected control (not recorded which).

The J gene is TRBJ2-3, the V gene TRBV20-1; D not certain. Germline loops: CDR1 DFQATT, CDR2 SNEGSKA (reference sequence). The CDR3 extends over 15 amino acids. Trimming removed 6 bases at V and 0 bases at J, with 16 bases between. The CDR3 region has the DNA TGCAGTGCCTCCCGCACACCAAGTAGCACAGATACGCAGTATTTT. Its protein product is CSASRTPSSTDTQYF.

This clonotype was picked up many times. The chain carries TRBV7-2 and TRBJ2-7; weak D call: TRBD2 (7 bases). The CDR3 has 16 amino acids. Deletions cut 1 base from V and 2 bases from J, with 15 bases between. Germline assignment: CDR1 SGHTA and CDR2 FQGNSA. The CDR3 coding sequence is TGTGCCAGCAGCTTAGGTTCCGCGGGGGCCCCCTACGAGCAGTACTTC. Translating gives CASSLGSAGAPYEQYF. Full variable domain (remainder filled in from reference TRBV7-2 and TRBJ2-7): GAGVSQSPSNKVTEKGKDVELRCDPISGHTALYWYRQSLGQGLEFLIYFQGNSAPDKSGLPSDRFSAERTGGSVSTLTIQRTQQEDSAVYLCASSLGSAGAPYEQYFGPGTRLTVT.

This clonotype was picked up a small number of times. The genes are TRBV5-6 and TRBJ2-7, with D hard to call. This CDR3 contains 16 residues. The germline gives CDR1 SGHDT, CDR2 YYEEEE. V shed 0 bases and J shed 0 bases, with 13 bases lying between them. The CDR3 nucleotides read TGTGCCAGCAGCTTGGATTTCAGGTGTTGCTCCTACGAGCAGTACTTC. Encoded protein: CASSLDFRCCSYEQYF.

The chain couples TRBV5-1 to TRBJ1-3, with D perhaps matching TRBD1 (5 bases). CDR3 length: 17 residues. Between the trimmed V and J ends, which lost 4 bases and 0 bases, there was a span of 17 bases. Germline-derived CDR1 and CDR2 are SGHRS and YFSETQ. The CDR3: CASSVEGRESSGNTIYF. CDR3 DNA: TGCGCCAGCAGCGTGGAGGGGCGGGAAAGCTCTGGAAACACCATATATTTT. The full variable domain, its missing parts supplied by reference TRBV5-1 and TRBJ1-3, is KAGVTQTPRYLIKTRGQQVTLSCSPISGHRSVSWYQQTPGQGLQFLFEYFSETQRNKGNFPGRFSGRQFSNSRSEMNVSTLELGDSALYLCASSVEGRESSGNTIYFGEGSWLTVV.

In this sample, this clonotype turned up many times. The chain uses TRBV7-3 and TRBJ1-5; D call uncertain. The V gene lost 1 base and the J gene lost 5 bases, with 9 bases spanning the gap. Germline V gene lookup returns CDR1 SGHTA and CDR2 FQGTGA. The CDR3 has 14 amino acids. For the CDR3, the DNA is TGTGCCAGCAGCTTAAGACCGCCTGATCAGCCCCAGCATTTT. Its translation: CASSLRPPDQPQHF.

This clonotype was seen repeatedly, ten times or more. The chain joins TRBV7-9 to TRBJ1-1, with D unclear. This CDR3 has 12 amino acids. The V end was cut by 3 bases, the J end by 4 bases, with 6 bases between. The V gene's germline CDR1 is SEHNR and CDR2 FQNEAQ (reference sequence). The CDR3 loop reads CASSFGRTEAFF. The CDR3 bases are TGTGCCAGCAGCTTTGGTCGCACTGAAGCTTTCTTT. Combining the CDR3 with reference TRBV7-9 and TRBJ1-1 gives the whole variable domain DTGVSQNPRHKITKRGQNVTFRCDPISEHNRLYWYRQTLGQGPEFLTYFQNEAQLEKSRLLSDRFSAERPKGSFSTLEIQRTEQGDSAMYLCASSFGRTEAFFGQGTRLTVV.

In this sample, this clonotype turned up many times. The V call is TRBV27, the J call TRBJ2-2; D unclear. Trimming cost V 3 bases and J 6 bases, with 14 bases left between them. Germline V lookup: CDR1 MNHEY, CDR2 SMNVEV (reference sequence). The CDR3 has 15 residues. This CDR3 reads CASSFQQSTAGELFF. In DNA form, the CDR3 reads TGTGCCAGCAGTTTCCAGCAGTCAACGGCCGGGGAGCTGTTTTTT.

This clonotype occurred many times. V and J are TRBV7-9 and TRBJ1-6; D is ambiguous. V was shortened by 1 base and J by 7 bases, with 8 bases between the two germline ends. Germline V gives CDR1 SEHNR, CDR2 FQNEAQ (reference sequence). The CDR3 contains 14 residues. CDR3 sequence reads: CASSLGVTNSPLHF. CDR3 in DNA: TGTGCCAGCAGCTTAGGGGTGACAAATTCACCCCTCCACTTT. Supplemented by reference TRBV7-9 and TRBJ1-6, the full variable domain reads DTGVSQNPRHKITKRGQNVTFRCDPISEHNRLYWYRQTLGQGPEFLTYFQNEAQLEKSRLLSDRFSAERPKGSFSTLEIQRTEQGDSAMYLCASSLGVTNSPLHFGNGTRLTVT.

The chain carries TRBV7-2 and TRBJ2-5, with D possibly being TRBD1 or TRBD2 (6 bases each). The CDR3 is made up of 16 amino acids. Trimming cost V 0 bases and J 3 bases, with 14 bases left between them. The V gene's germline CDR1 is SGHTA and CDR2 FQGNSA. This chain's CDR3 is CASSLAGGLGEETQYF. Written as DNA, the CDR3 is TGTGCCAGCAGCTTAGCAGGGGGACTGGGGGAAGAGACCCAGTACTTC.

The rearrangement joins TRBV24-1 to TRBJ2-2, with 9 positions matching TRBD2. The CDR3 runs 16 residues. The germline V gene has CDR1 KGHDR and CDR2 SFDVKD. V shed 3 bases and J 5 bases; nucleotides not matched to a gene: 6. CDR3 nucleotides: TGTGCCACCAGTGATACTGCGGGGGGGCCAACCGGGGAGCTGTTTTTT. Protein: CATSDTAGGPTGELFF.

This clonotype was counted at least ten times. The gene calls are TRBV7-8 and TRBJ2-7; TRBD2 matches at 7 bases. J lost 3 bases, V lost 2 bases, and 7 bases had no gene match. CDR3 size: 15 residues. CDR1 and CDR2 (germline): SGHVS, FQNEAQ. The CDR3 DNA is TGTGCCAGCAGCTTAAGATGGGGCGGGAGCTACGAGCAGTACTTC. This codes for CASSLRWGGSYEQYF.

This clonotype appeared a few times. The rearrangement joins TRBV11-2 to TRBJ2-7, with D uncertain. V was clipped by 3 bases and J by 2 bases, with 2 bases between them. The CDR3 contains 11 residues. In germline, CDR1 is SGHAT, CDR2 FQNNGV. CDR3 sequence: CASSFTYEQYF. CDR3 coding DNA: TGTGCCAGCAGCTTTACCTACGAGCAGTACTTC.

The rearrangement links TRBV2 to TRBJ2-3; 7 bases fit TRBD2. The germline V gene encodes CDR1 SNHLY and CDR2 FYNNEI. J lost 2 bases, V lost 4 bases, and 3 bases had no gene match. The CDR3 is made up of 14 amino acids. CDR3 bases: TGTGCCAGCAGTGGAGGACTAGTCACAGATACGCAGTATTTT. Translation gives CASSGGLVTDTQYF.

In its sample, this clonotype was seen many times. J is TRBJ2-5 and V is TRBV5-4, with D uncertain. Per germline, CDR1 SGHNT and CDR2 YYREEE (reference sequence). This CDR3 has 13 residues. The ends were cut back, 5 bases at V and 2 bases at J, with 10 bases in the middle. The DNA of the CDR3 is TGTGCCAGCAGTTATGTCGGTCAAGAGACCCAGTACTTC. Amino acid sequence: CASSYVGQETQYF.

Many counts were recorded for this clonotype. The gene calls are TRBV28 and TRBJ1-2; D uncertain. CDR3 length equals 14 residues. The germline V gene has CDR1 MDHEN and CDR2 SYDVKM. With 1 base removed from V and 3 bases from J, the gap between germline ends came to 9 bases. The CDR3, as DNA: TGTGCCAGCAGTTTATCTCCGTCTTACTATGGCTACACCTTC. Its translation is CASSLSPSYYGYTF.

This clonotype was found many times. The chain joins TRBV29-1 to TRBJ2-3, with D possibly TRBD2 on 6 matching bases. The germline V gene encodes CDR1 SQVTM and CDR2 ANQGSEA. V was clipped by 1 base and J by 0 bases, with 14 bases between them. The CDR3 is 16 residues long. As DNA, the CDR3 is TGCAGCGTTGAAGGCCCAGCGGGCGGGAGCACAGATACGCAGTATTTT. Protein: CSVEGPAGGSTDTQYF.

This clonotype was counted at least ten times. This chain joins TRBV12-3 or TRBV12-4 and TRBJ1-6, with TRBD1 matching 9 bases. The CDR3 runs 14 residues. With V trimmed by 7 bases and J by 9 bases, 7 bases remained unmatched. Written as DNA, the CDR3 is TGTGCCAGCACCTCCCGGGACAGGGCTTCACCCCTCCACTTT. Protein: CASTSRDRASPLHF.

This clonotype was seen ten or more times. The chain recombines TRBV7-6 with TRBJ2-3; D not certain. The germline V and J ends were trimmed by 5 bases and 0 bases, with 9 bases remaining between them. The V gene's germline CDR1 is SGHVS and CDR2 FNYEAQ. The CDR3 has 14 residues. In DNA form, the CDR3 reads TGTGCCAGCAGCCAGCAGGCTAGCACAGATACGCAGTATTTT. Translation: CASSQQASTDTQYF.

This clonotype was seen a handful of times. The gene calls are TRBV7-2 and TRBJ1-4, with D unresolved. The length of the CDR3 is 15 residues. V dropped 0 bases and J dropped 7 bases, with 12 bases sitting between them. The germline gives CDR1 SGHTA, CDR2 FQGNSA. The chain's CDR3 is CASSLAGKRSEKLFF. In DNA, the CDR3 is TGTGCCAGCAGCTTAGCGGGGAAGAGGAGTGAAAAACTGTTTTTT. The full variable domain, in which reference TRBV7-2 and TRBJ1-4 provide the parts outside the CDR3, is GAGVSQSPSNKVTEKGKDVELRCDPISGHTALYWYRQSLGQGLEFLIYFQGNSAPDKSGLPSDRFSAERTGGSVSTLTIQRTQQEDSAVYLCASSLAGKRSEKLFFGSGTQLSVL.

This clonotype has a handful of counts. The chain is built from TRBV6-2 or TRBV6-3 and TRBJ1-5; D remains ambiguous. The V gene lost 7 bases and the J gene lost 5 bases, with 9 bases spanning the gap. The CDR3 length is 12 residues. Germline CDR1 and CDR2: MNHEY and SVGEGT. In DNA form, the CDR3 reads TGTGCCAGCACCGATTCGGATCAGCCCCAGCATTTT. Translated: CASTDSDQPQHF.

This clonotype was detected many times. The rearrangement uses TRBV20-1 and TRBJ1-6, with D possibly being TRBD1 (6 bases). The CDR3 extends over 15 amino acids. Looked up from germline, CDR1 is DFQATT and CDR2 is SNEGSKA (reference sequence). Trimming removed 3 bases at V and 8 bases at J, with 17 bases between. CDR3 sequence (DNA): TGCAGTGCTAGTTCAGGGCTTGGGGGCCATTCACCCCTCCACTTT. Translation gives CSASSGLGGHSPLHF.

The rearrangement joins TRBV30 to TRBJ1-5; D unresolved. Germline loops: CDR1 GTSNPN, CDR2 SVGIG (reference sequence). Between the trimmed V and J ends, which lost 3 bases and 0 bases, there was a span of 6 bases. The CDR3 runs to 13 residues. The CDR3, as DNA: TGTGCCTGGAGGTCATATAGCAATCAGCCCCAGCATTTT. Its protein product is CAWRSYSNQPQHF.

This clonotype has ten or more counts. At one boundary the junction diverges from the germline segment, which might be a read error. This chain connects TRBV7-6 to TRBJ1-1; a possible D gene is TRBD1 (6 bases). In germline, CDR1 is SGHVS, CDR2 FNYEAQ. This CDR3 has 13 amino acids. For the CDR3, the DNA is TGTGCCACCAGCAGGGGACTGAACACTGAAGCTTTCTTT. It specifies CATSRGLNTEAFF.

Remarks on this clonotype: This may come from a read error, since a much larger clone is one base off. This chain joins TRBV25-1 and TRBJ1-5; 9 nucleotides match TRBD1. CDR1 MGHDK and CDR2 SYGVNS come from the germline V gene. CDR3 length equals 13 residues. This CDR3 is CANITGGNQSQHF. CDR3 nucleotides: TGTGCCAACATAACAGGGGGCAATCAGTCCCAGCATTTT.

This clonotype is labeled medium-sized. V usage is TRBV7-2 and J usage is TRBJ2-5; possible D gene TRBD1, 6 bases. Trimming pared 2 bases from V and 5 bases from J, leaving 6 bases between. CDR1 and CDR2 from the germline V gene are SGHTA and FQGNSA. The CDR3 contains 12 residues. The CDR3 coding sequence is TGTGCCAGCAGCTTACAGGGGGAGACCCAGTACTTC. Translated: CASSLQGETQYF.

The CDR3 nucleotides read TGTGCCTGGAGTGTAATGGGGAATGAGCAGTTCTTC. This translates into CAWSVMGNEQFF. V gene TRBV30 combines with J gene TRBJ2-1; no firm D call. The V end was cut by 0 bases, the J end by 7 bases, with 7 bases between. The CDR3 runs to 12 residues. CDR1 is GTSNPN and CDR2 is SVGIG in the germline V gene (reference sequence).